This T cell receptor (beta chain) was identified during a study of blood T cell repertoires in COVID-19. Turning to the study itself: Both acute and convalescent COVID-19 samples were obtained from the United States, Italy and Spain.

The data were produced by immunoSEQ multiplex PCR, yet TCRdb's version contains in-frame clones alone and is incomplete. The sample lists roughly 420,000 clones, 88% occurring once. CDR3 length: 15 residues. Germline V gene data show CDR1 as SGDLS and CDR2 as YYNGEE. The V gene end was trimmed by 2 bases and the J gene end by 5 bases; junction bases not matched to a gene: 7. Clinical history reported by participants formed the basis on which cohorts were assigned. Sequenced input: PBMCs or T cells enriched from blood (not recorded which). This chain connects TRBV9 to TRBJ2-5; 9 bases match TRBD1. This sequence was found in a woman aged 25 to 39 with acute COVID-19. CDR3 residues: CASSVGQGSVETQYF. DNA for the CDR3: TGTGCCAGCAGCGTGGGACAGGGCTCCGTCGAGACCCAGTACTTC.